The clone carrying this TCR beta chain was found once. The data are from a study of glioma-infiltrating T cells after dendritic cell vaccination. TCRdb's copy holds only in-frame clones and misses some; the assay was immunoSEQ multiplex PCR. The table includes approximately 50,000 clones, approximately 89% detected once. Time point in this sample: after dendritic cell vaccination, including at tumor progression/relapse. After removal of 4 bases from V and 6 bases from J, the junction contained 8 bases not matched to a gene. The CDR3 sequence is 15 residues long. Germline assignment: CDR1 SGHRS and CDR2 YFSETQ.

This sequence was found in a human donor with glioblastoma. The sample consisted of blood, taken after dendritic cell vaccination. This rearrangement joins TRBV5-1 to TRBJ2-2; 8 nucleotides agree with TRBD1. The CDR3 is CASSPGTGGSGELFF. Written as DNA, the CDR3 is TGCGCCAGCAGCCCGGGGACAGGAGGGTCCGGGGAGCTGTTTTTT.